The 21 T cell receptor beta chains given below trace back to one sample, sequenced in a study of blood T cell repertoires in COVID-19. This table comes from immunoSEQ multiplex PCR, and its TCRdb copy is limited to in-frame clones, with some not included. The data contain about 480,000 clones, 85% to 90% of them singletons. Sequencing input: peripheral blood. These receptors came from a woman in her 30s with acute or convalescent COVID-19.

The chain combines TRBV5-6 with TRBJ2-3, with 7 positions matching TRBD2. CDR3 length: 15 residues. Germline V gene lookup returns CDR1 SGHDT and CDR2 YYEEEE. Unmatched junction bases numbered 3, after V lost 2 bases and J lost 0 bases. The CDR3 is CASSLAGSSTDTQYF. The DNA of the CDR3 is TGTGCCAGCAGCTTAGCGGGGTCTAGCACAGATACGCAGTATTTT.

The CDR3 DNA reads as TGTGCCAGCAGAAGAGGACTCACCGGGGAGCTGTTTTTT. Translated, it gives CASRRGLTGELFF. This sequence joins TRBV2 and TRBJ2-2; a weak D match, TRBD2 (5 bases). The CDR3 spans 13 residues. Trimming took 6 bases from V and 4 from J, leaving 9 bases between them. The germline gives CDR1 SNHLY, CDR2 FYNNEI.

This chain joins TRBV7-9 and TRBJ2-3, with TRBD1 matching 7 bases. Germline CDR1 is SEHNR and CDR2 is FQNEAQ (reference sequence). This CDR3 is built from 12 residues. The V segment lost 6 bases and the J segment 6 bases; nucleotides outside the gene matches: 3. The CDR3 nucleotides are TGTGCCAGCAGGACAGGGTCCGATACGCAGTATTTT. Residues: CASRTGSDTQYF.

The chain is built from TRBV6-5 and TRBJ1-4; 7 nucleotides match TRBD1. Germline CDR1 reads MNHEY; CDR2 reads SVGAGI. With V trimmed by 6 bases and J by 5 bases, 9 bases remained unmatched. There are 15 residues in the CDR3. Here the CDR3 reads CASRGQTKINEKLFF. The CDR3 DNA reads as TGTGCCAGCAGGGGACAGACGAAGATAAATGAAAAACTGTTTTTT.

The chain has TRBV4-1 and TRBJ2-1; the D is unclear. V was cut by 5 bases and J by 12 bases, with 17 bases left in between. This CDR3 spans 13 amino acids. Germline CDR1 and CDR2: MGHRA and YSYEKL. The CDR3 bases are TGCGCCAGCAGCGTAATTTACCCGAGATGGCAGTTCTTC. Its protein product is CASSVIYPRWQFF.

The rearrangement joins TRBV10-1 to TRBJ1-4, with no clear D. The CDR3 totals 13 residues. Germline V gives CDR1 WNHNN, CDR2 SYGVQD (reference sequence). V lost 3 bases to trimming and J lost 5 bases, with 7 bases between them. The CDR3 bases are TGCGCCAGCAGTGAACGGGAGAATGAAAAACTGTTTTTT. Its translation is CASSERENEKLFF.

V and J are TRBV11-2 and TRBJ1-1; TRBD1 is a possible D gene (5 bases). This CDR3 has 12 amino acids. The V and J ends lost 4 bases and 7 bases respectively, with 10 bases between them. CDR1 is SGHAT, CDR2 FQNNGV, per germline. CDR3 nucleotide sequence: TGTGCCAGCAGCTCAGGGTACCGTGAAGCTTTCTTT. This sequence encodes CASSSGYREAFF.

The chain carries TRBV5-1 and TRBJ2-5, with 9 bases fitting TRBD2. The CDR3 is made up of 16 amino acids. Germline CDR1 and CDR2: SGHRS and YFSETQ. V was clipped by 6 bases and J by 4 bases; unmatched bases: 13. The CDR3 loop is CASNERGDWIRETQYF. The CDR3, as DNA: TGCGCCAGCAACGAGCGGGGGGACTGGATTAGAGAGACCCAGTACTTC.

This clone was counted between two and nine times. The V gene is TRBV20-1, the J gene TRBJ2-3; 10 positions match TRBD2. Germline trimming cut 3 bases from V and 2 bases from J; bases unmatched to any gene: 8. The CDR3 has 16 residues. In germline, CDR1 is DFQATT, CDR2 SNEGSKA (reference sequence). The CDR3 sequence is CSASGLAGGPTDTQYF. As DNA, the CDR3 is TGCAGTGCTAGTGGCTTAGCGGGGGGCCCCACAGATACGCAGTATTTT.

V gene TRBV7-8 combines with J gene TRBJ2-1; TRBD2 agrees at 7 bases. This CDR3 has 15 amino acids. Germline V gene sequence: CDR1 SGHVS, CDR2 FQNEAQ. The V and J ends lost 2 bases and 2 bases, in that order; junction bases with no gene match: 3. The CDR3 DNA follows: TGTGCCAGCAGCTTACCCGGGGGGACCTACAATGAGCAGTTCTTC. Amino acids: CASSLPGGTYNEQFF. The complete variable domain, with remaining parts taken from reference TRBV7-8 and TRBJ2-1, reads GAGVSQSPRYKVAKRGQDVALRCDPISGHVSLFWYQQALGQGPEFLTYFQNEAQLDKSGLPSDRFFAERPEGSVSTLKIQRTQQEDSAVYLCASSLPGGTYNEQFFGPGTRLTVL.

V usage is TRBV5-1 and J usage is TRBJ2-1; 10 nucleotides align to TRBD2. Germline V gene lookup returns CDR1 SGHRS and CDR2 YFSETQ. The CDR3 runs to 15 residues. Germline trimming cut 3 bases from V and 5 bases from J; bases unmatched to any gene: 5. The CDR3 coding sequence is TGCGCCAGCAGCTCTCTAGCGGGGGCCAACAATGAGCAGTTCTTC. It codes for CASSSLAGANNEQFF.

The chain has TRBV10-3 and TRBJ2-1; TRBD1 matches 9 bases. The CDR3 has 13 residues. CDR1 and CDR2 from the germline V gene are ENHRY and SYGVKD. J gave up 5 bases and V 8 bases, and 4 bases lay outside the gene matches. CDR3 in DNA: TGTGCCATCGGACAGGGGTCTCACAATGAGCAGTTCTTC. It yields the protein CAIGQGSHNEQFF.

V gene TRBV11-2 combines with J gene TRBJ1-4; 7 nucleotides match TRBD1. J lost 3 bases, V lost 6 bases, and 13 bases had no gene match. This CDR3 has 17 amino acids. Germline V gives CDR1 SGHAT, CDR2 FQNNGV. Here the CDR3 DNA reads TGTGCCAGCAGGGTCGCCCCCCCGGGACAGCCTAATGAAAAACTGTTTTTT. This gives the protein CASRVAPPGQPNEKLFF.

Ten or more counts support this clone. The rearrangement joins TRBV2 to TRBJ2-2; no reliable D call. The CDR3 loop spans 14 amino acids. The germline V and J ends were trimmed by 7 bases and 1 base, with 10 bases remaining between them. The germline V gene encodes CDR1 SNHLY and CDR2 FYNNEI. The CDR3 coding sequence is TGTGCCAGCAAACAGCTTCAGAACACCGGGGAGCTGTTTTTT. Its protein is CASKQLQNTGELFF.

V gene TRBV2 combines with J gene TRBJ2-3; D is perhaps TRBD1 (6 bases). CDR1 SNHLY and CDR2 FYNNEI come from the germline V gene. Trimming took off 4 bases at V and 4 bases at J, with 12 bases between the two ends. CDR3 length equals 14 residues. DNA of the CDR3: TGTGCCAGCAGTGCGTCAGGGGCCGCAGATACGCAGTATTTT. As protein: CASSASGAADTQYF.

The chain carries TRBV4-1 and TRBJ2-3; a weak D match, TRBD2 (5 bases). Germline lookup yields CDR1 MGHRA and CDR2 YSYEKL. The CDR3 totals 16 residues. Trimming removed 1 base from V and 4 bases from J, with 15 bases in between. CDR3 bases: TGCGCCAGCAGCCAAGTCTGGTTGCTAGCCCCAGATACGCAGTATTTT. It codes for CASSQVWLLAPDTQYF.

As for this clone: The same CDR3 also results from other DNA sequences found in this sample. Here the CDR3 DNA reads TGTGCCAGCAGCTTAGTTGGCGGAAACACTGAAGCTTTCTTT. This encodes CASSLVGGNTEAFF. The V call is TRBV7-8, the J call TRBJ1-1; no reliable D call. This CDR3 contains 14 residues. Germline loops: CDR1 SGHVS, CDR2 FQNEAQ. Trimming removed 1 base at V and 2 bases at J, with 8 bases between.

J is TRBJ1-3 and V is TRBV6-5; no clear D gene. With 5 bases removed from V and 4 bases from J, the gap between germline ends came to 12 bases. CDR3 length equals 14 residues. Germline V CDR1 and CDR2: MNHEY, SVGAGI. The CDR3 protein is CASSPSGSGNTIYF. In DNA form, the CDR3 reads TGTGCCAGCAGTCCGTCGGGGTCGGGAAACACCATATATTTT.

This clone was seen a handful of times. This rearrangement joins TRBV29-1 to TRBJ2-5, with 11 bases aligning to TRBD1. J lost 5 bases, V lost 1 base, and 6 bases had no gene match. Per germline, CDR1 SQVTM and CDR2 ANQGSEA. The CDR3 has 15 amino acids. The CDR3 region has the DNA TGCAGCGTTGAAGGGACAGGGGGCGCGGGGGAGACCCAGTACTTC. This translates into CSVEGTGGAGETQYF.

The chain links TRBV5-1 to TRBJ1-4, with 10 bases fitting TRBD1. The ends lost 0 bases at V and 5 bases at J; junction bases unmatched: 16. The germline CDR1 and CDR2 sequences are SGHRS and YFSETQ. The CDR3 consists of 20 residues. The CDR3 region is CASSLVPIGQGGYLNEKLFF. The CDR3 DNA reads as TGCGCCAGCAGCTTGGTGCCAATTGGACAGGGGGGTTATTTAAATGAAAAACTGTTTTTT.

The rearrangement links TRBV18 to TRBJ1-5; 7 bases align to TRBD1. Germline V lookup: CDR1 KGHSH, CDR2 LQKENI. Losses at the gene ends were 5 bases for V and 4 bases for J; bases not matched to a gene: 2. CDR3 length: 13 amino acids. The DNA for the CDR3 is TGTGCCAGCTCAACGGGACAGAATCAGCCCCAGCATTTT. This gives the protein CASSTGQNQPQHF.